This T cell receptor (beta chain) was obtained from a study of T cell responses to AZD1222 COVID-19 vaccine. Germline assignment: CDR1 SGHDN and CDR2 FVKESK. The ends were cut back, 3 bases at V and 2 bases at J, with 13 bases in the middle. The CDR3 covers 15 residues. Assay used: immunoSEQ multiplex PCR; TCRdb lists only in-frame clones, some missing. The sample yields more than 150,000 clones, 94% seen once. Findings and caveats of the study: Donors skewed white British and female; clonal diversity was possibly underestimated.

A remark on this clone: Its antigen is not known.

The clonotype comes from an adult in good health. This sample comprised peripheral blood, obtained on day 0 of AZD1222 vaccination. The rearrangement uses TRBV14 and TRBJ1-1; no reliable D call. CDR3 protein: CASSQERTINTEAFF. Here the CDR3 DNA reads TGTGCCAGCAGCCAGGAACGGACTATTAACACTGAAGCTTTCTTT.